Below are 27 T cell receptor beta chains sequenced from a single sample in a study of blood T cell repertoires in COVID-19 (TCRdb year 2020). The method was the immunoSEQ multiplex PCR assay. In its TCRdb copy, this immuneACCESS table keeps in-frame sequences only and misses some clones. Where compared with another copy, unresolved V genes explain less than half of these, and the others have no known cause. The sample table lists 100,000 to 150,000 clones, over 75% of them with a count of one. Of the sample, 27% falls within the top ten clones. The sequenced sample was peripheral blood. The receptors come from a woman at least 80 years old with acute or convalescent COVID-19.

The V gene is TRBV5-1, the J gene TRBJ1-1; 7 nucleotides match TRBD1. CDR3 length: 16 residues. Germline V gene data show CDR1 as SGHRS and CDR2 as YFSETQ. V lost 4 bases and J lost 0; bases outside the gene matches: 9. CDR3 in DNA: TGCGCCAGCAGCCCCGACAGGGCTTATATGAACACTGAAGCTTTCTTT. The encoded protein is CASSPDRAYMNTEAFF.

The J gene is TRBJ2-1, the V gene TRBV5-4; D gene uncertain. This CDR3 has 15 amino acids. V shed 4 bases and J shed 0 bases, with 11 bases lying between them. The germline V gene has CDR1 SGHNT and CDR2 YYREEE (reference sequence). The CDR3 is CASSLGASSYNEQFF. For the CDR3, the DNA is TGTGCCAGCAGCCTGGGCGCGAGCTCCTACAATGAGCAGTTCTTC.

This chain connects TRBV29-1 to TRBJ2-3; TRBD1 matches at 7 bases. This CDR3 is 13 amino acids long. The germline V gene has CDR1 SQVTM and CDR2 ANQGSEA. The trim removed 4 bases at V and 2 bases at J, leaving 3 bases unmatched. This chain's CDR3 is CSVGTGYTDTQYF. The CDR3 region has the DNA TGCAGCGTTGGGACAGGATACACAGATACGCAGTATTTT.

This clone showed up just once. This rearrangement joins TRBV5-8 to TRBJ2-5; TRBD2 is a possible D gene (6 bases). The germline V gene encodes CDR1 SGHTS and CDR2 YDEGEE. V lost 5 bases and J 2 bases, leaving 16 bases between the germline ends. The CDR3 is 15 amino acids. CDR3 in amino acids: CASSLQPGGQETQYF. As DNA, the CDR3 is TGTGCCAGCAGTCTCCAACCTGGGGGGCAAGAGACCCAGTACTTC.

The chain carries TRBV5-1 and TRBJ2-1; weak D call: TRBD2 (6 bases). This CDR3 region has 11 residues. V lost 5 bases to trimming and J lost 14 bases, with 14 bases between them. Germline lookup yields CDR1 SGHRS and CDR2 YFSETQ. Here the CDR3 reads CASRLSGVEFF. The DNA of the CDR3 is TGCGCCAGCAGACTGTCGGGGGTAGAGTTCTTC.

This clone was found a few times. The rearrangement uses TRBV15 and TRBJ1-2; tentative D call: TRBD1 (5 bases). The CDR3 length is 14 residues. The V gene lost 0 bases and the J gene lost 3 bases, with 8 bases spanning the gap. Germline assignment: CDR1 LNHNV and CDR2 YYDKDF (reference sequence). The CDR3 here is CATSRDWGDYGYTF. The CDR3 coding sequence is TGTGCCACCAGCAGAGATTGGGGCGACTATGGCTACACCTTC.

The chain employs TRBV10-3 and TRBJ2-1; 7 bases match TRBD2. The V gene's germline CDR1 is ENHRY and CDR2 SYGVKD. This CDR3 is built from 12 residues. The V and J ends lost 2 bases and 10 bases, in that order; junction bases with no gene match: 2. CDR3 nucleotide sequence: TGTGCCATCAGTGAGCCACTAGCGGAGCAGTTCTTC. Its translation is CAISEPLAEQFF.

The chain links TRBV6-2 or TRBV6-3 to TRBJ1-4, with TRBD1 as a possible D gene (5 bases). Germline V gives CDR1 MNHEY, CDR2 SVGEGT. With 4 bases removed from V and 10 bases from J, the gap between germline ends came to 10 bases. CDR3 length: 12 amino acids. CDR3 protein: CASSSGWGKLFF. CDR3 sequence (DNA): TGTGCCAGCAGTTCAGGGTGGGGAAAACTGTTTTTT.

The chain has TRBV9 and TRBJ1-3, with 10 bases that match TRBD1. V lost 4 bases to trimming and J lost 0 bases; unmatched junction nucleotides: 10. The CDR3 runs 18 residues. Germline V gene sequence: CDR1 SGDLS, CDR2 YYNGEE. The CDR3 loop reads CASSPRGTGATSGNTIYF. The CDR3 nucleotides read TGTGCCAGCAGCCCTAGAGGGACAGGGGCTACCTCTGGAAACACCATATATTTT.

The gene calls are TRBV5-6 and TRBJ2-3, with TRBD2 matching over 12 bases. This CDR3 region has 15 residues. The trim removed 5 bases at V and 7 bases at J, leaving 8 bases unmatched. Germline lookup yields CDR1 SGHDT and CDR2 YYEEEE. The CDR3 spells CASRAPGLAGNTQYF. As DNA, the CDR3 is TGTGCCAGCAGGGCACCGGGACTAGCGGGTAATACGCAGTATTTT.

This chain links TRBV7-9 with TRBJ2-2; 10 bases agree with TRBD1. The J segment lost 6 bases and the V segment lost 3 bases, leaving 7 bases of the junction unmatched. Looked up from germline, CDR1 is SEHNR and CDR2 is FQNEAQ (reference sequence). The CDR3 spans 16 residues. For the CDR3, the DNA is TGTGCCAGCAGCTTTTCTGGGACAGGGGAATCCGGGGAGCTGTTTTTT. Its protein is CASSFSGTGESGELFF.

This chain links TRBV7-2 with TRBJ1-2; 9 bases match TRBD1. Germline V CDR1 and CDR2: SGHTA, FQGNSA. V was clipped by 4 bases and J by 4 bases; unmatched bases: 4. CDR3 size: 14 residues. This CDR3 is CASSSGDRVYGYTF. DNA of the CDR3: TGTGCCAGCAGCTCCGGGGACAGGGTCTATGGCTACACCTTC.

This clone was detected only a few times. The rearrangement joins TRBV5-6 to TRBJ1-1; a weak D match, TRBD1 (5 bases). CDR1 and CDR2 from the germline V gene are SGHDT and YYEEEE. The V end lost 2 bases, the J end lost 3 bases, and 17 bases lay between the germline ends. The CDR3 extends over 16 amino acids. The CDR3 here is CASSFYMQGRDTEAFF. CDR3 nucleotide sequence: TGTGCCAGCAGCTTCTACATGCAGGGTAGGGACACTGAAGCTTTCTTT.

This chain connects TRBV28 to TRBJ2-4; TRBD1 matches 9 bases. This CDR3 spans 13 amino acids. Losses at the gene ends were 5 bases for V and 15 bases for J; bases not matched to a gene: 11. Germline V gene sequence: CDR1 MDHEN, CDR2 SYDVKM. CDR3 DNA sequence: TGTGCCAGCAGTGGGACAGGGTCACCGGTTGGGTACTTC. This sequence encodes CASSGTGSPVGYF.

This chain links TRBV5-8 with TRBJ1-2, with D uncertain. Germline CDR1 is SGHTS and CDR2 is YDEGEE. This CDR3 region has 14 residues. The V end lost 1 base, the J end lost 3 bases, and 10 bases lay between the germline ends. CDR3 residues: CASSLRSNDYGYTF. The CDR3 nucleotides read TGTGCCAGCAGCTTGCGGAGCAACGACTATGGCTACACCTTC.

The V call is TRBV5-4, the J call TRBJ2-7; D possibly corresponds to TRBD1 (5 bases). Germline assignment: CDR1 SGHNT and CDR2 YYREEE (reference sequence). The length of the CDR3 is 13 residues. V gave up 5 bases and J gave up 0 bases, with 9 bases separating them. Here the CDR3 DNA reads TGTGCCAGCAGTTCGGACACCTCCTACGAGCAGTACTTC. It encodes CASSSDTSYEQYF.

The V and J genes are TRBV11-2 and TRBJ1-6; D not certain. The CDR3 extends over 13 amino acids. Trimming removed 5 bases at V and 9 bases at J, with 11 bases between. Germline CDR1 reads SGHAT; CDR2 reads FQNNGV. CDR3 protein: CASSPSAGSPLHF. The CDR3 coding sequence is TGTGCCAGCAGCCCAAGTGCGGGTTCACCCCTCCACTTT.

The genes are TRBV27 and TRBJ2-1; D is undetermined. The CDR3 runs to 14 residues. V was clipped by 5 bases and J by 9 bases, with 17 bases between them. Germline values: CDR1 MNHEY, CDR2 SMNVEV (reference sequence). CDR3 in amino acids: CASSLRPFESEQFF. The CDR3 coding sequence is TGTGCCAGCAGTCTACGTCCTTTTGAGTCTGAGCAGTTCTTC.

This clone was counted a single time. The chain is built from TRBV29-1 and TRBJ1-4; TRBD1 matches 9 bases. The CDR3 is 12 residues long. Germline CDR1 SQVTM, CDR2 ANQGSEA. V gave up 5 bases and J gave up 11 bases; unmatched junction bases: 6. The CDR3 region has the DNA TGCAGCGTTTGGGACAGGGTTGGGAAACTGTTTTTT. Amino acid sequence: CSVWDRVGKLFF.

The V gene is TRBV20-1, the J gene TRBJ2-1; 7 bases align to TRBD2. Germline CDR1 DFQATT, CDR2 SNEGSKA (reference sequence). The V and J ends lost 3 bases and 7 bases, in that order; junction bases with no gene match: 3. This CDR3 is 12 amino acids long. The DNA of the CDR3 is TGCAGTGCTAGTCGGGGGGAAAATGAGCAGTTCTTC. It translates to CSASRGENEQFF.

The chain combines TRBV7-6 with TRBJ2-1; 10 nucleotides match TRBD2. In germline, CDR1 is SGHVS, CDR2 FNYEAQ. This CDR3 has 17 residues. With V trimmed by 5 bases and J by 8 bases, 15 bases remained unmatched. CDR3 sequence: CASSPAFRLAGVYEQFF. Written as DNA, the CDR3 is TGTGCCAGCAGCCCAGCCTTCCGGCTAGCGGGGGTTTATGAGCAGTTCTTC.

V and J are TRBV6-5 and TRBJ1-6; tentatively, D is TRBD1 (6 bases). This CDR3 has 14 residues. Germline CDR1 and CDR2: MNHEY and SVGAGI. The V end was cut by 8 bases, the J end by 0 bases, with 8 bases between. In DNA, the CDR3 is TGTGCCAGCCAGGGGAGCTCCTATAATTCACCCCTCCACTTT. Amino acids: CASQGSSYNSPLHF.

The CDR3 loop is CASSLGQGRMDSPLHF. CDR3 nucleotide sequence: TGTGCCAGCAGTTTAGGGCAGGGTAGGATGGACTCACCCCTCCACTTT. The chain joins TRBV27 to TRBJ1-6; TRBD1 is a possible D gene (5 bases). Trimming shortened V by 2 bases and J by 10 bases, and 18 bases separated the two germline ends. Looked up from germline, CDR1 is MNHEY and CDR2 is SMNVEV (reference sequence). The length of the CDR3 is 16 residues.

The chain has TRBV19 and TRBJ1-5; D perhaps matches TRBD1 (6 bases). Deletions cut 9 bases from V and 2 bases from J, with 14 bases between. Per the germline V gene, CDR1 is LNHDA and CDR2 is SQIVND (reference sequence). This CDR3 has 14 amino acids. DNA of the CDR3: TGTGCCAGCACAGGGACTAGGGGCAATCAGCCCCAGCATTTT. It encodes CASTGTRGNQPQHF.

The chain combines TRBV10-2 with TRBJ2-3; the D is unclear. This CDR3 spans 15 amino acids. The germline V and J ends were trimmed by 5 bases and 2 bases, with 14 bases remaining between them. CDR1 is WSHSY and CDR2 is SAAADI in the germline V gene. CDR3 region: CASSQTQAPTDTQYF. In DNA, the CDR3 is TGCGCCAGCAGTCAGACCCAGGCCCCCACAGATACGCAGTATTTT.

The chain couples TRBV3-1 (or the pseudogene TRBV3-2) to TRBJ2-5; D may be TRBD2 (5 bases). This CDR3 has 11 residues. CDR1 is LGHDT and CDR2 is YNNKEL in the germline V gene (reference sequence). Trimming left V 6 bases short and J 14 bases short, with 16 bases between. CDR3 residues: CASSHSDWSYF. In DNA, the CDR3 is TGTGCCAGCAGTCACTCGGACTGGAGTTACTTC.

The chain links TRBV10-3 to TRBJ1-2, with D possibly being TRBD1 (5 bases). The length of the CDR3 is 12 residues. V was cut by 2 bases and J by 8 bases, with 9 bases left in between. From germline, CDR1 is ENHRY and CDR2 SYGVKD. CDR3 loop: CAISEAGSGYTF. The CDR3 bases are TGTGCCATCAGTGAGGCAGGGTCCGGCTACACCTTC.